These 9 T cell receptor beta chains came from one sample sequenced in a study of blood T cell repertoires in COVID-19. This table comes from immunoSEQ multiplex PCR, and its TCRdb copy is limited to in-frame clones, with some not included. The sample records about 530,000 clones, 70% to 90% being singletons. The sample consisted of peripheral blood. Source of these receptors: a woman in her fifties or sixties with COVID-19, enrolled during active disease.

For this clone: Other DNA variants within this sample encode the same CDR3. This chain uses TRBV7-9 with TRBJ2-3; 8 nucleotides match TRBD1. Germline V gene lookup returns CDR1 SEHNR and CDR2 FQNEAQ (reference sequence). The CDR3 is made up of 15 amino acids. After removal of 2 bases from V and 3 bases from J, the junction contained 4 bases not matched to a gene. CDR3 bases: TGTGCCAGCAGCTTAAGCCAGGGGGCAACAGATACGCAGTATTTT. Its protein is CASSLSQGATDTQYF.

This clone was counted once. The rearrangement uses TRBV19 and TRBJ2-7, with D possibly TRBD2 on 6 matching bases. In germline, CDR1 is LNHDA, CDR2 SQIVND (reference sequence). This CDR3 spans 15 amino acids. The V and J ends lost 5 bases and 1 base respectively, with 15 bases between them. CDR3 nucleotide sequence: TGTGCCAGTAGTGCCGCGGGGCGCCCGTCCTACGAGCAGTACTTC. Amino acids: CASSAAGRPSYEQYF.

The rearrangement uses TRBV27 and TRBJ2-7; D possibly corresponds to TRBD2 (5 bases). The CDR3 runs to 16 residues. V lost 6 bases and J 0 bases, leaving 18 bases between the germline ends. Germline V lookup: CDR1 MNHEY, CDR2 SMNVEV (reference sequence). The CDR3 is CASSLSWVRGSYEQYF. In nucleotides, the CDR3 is TGTGCCAGCAGCCTAAGTTGGGTTCGGGGCTCCTACGAGCAGTACTTC.

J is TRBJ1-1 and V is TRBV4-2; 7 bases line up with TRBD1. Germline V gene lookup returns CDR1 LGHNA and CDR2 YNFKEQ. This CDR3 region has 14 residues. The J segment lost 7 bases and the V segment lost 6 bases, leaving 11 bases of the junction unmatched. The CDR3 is CASRGLGGTVEAFF. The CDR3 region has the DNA TGTGCCAGCAGGGGTTTGGGCGGGACAGTTGAAGCTTTCTTT.

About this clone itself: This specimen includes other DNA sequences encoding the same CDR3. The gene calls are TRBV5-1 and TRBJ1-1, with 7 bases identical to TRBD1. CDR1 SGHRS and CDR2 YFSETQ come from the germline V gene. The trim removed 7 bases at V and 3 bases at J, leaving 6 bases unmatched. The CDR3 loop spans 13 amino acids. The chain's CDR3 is CASSRDRDTEAFF. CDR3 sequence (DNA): TGCGCCAGCTCTCGGGACAGAGACACTGAAGCTTTCTTT. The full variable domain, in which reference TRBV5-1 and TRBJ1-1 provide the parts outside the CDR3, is KAGVTQTPRYLIKTRGQQVTLSCSPISGHRSVSWYQQTPGQGLQFLFEYFSETQRNKGNFPGRFSGRQFSNSRSEMNVSTLELGDSALYLCASSRDRDTEAFFGQGTRLTVV.

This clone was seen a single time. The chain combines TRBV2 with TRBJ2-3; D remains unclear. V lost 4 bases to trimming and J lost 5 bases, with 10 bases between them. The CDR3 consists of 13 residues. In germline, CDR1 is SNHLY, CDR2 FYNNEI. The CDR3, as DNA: TGTGCCAGCAGTGGCTCGGTTAGAGATACGCAGTATTTT. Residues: CASSGSVRDTQYF.

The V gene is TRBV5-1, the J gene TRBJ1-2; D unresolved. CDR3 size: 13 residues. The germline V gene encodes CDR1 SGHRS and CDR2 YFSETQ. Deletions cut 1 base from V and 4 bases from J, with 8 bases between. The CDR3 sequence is CASSLREGYGYTF. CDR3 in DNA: TGCGCCAGCAGCTTGCGGGAAGGCTATGGCTACACCTTC.

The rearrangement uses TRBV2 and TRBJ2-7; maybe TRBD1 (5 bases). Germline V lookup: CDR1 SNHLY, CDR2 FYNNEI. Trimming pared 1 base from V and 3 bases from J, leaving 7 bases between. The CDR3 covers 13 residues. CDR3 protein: CASSEVQDYEQYF. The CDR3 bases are TGTGCCAGCAGTGAAGTACAGGACTACGAGCAGTACTTC. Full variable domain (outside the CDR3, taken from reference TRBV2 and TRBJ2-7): EPEVTQTPSHQVTQMGQEVILRCVPISNHLYFYWYRQILGQKVEFLVSFYNNEISEKSEIFDDQFSVERPDGSNFTLKIRSTKLEDSAMYFCASSEVQDYEQYFGPGTRLTVT.

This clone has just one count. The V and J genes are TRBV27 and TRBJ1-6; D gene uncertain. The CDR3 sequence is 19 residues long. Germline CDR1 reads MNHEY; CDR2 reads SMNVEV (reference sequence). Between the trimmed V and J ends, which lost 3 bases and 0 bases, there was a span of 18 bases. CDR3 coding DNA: TGTGCCAGCAGTTTGTCGGAGGTGGCTCGGAGCTCCTATAATTCACCCCTCCACTTT. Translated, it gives CASSLSEVARSSYNSPLHF.